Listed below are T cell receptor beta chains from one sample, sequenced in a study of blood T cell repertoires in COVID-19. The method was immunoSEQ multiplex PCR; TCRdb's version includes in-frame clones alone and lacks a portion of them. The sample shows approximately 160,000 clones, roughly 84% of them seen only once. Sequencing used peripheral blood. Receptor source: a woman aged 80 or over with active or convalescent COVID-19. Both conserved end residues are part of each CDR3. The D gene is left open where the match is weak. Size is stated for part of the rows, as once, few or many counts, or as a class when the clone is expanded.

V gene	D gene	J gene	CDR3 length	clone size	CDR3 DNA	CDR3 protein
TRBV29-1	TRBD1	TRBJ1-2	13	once	TGCAGCGGGGGACAGGGGGCTTTCGAGGGCTACACCTTC	CSGGQGAFEGYTF
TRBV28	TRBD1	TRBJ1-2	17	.	TGTGCCAGCAGCCGCCCGGGACAGGGTGCCTCTAACTATGGCTACACCTTC	CASSRPGQGASNYGYTF
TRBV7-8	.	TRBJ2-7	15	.	TGTGCCAGCAGGGGGGGAGCTGGACGACAAGGCGAGCAGTACTTC	CASRGGAGRQGEQYF
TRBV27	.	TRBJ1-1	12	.	TGTGCCAGCCGACATCCCAACACTGAAGCTTTCTTT	CASRHPNTEAFF
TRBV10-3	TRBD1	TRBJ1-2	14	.	TGTGCCATCAGCCCGGACAGGGGGCTGGATGGCTACACCTTC	CAISPDRGLDGYTF
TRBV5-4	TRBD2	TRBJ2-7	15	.	TGTGCCAGCAGCCTCGGGACTAGCGGCCCCTACGAGCAGTACTTC	CASSLGTSGPYEQYF
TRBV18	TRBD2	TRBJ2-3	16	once	TGTGCCAGCTCACTCGGACTAGCGGGGCAGACAAATACGCAGTATTTT	CASSLGLAGQTNTQYF
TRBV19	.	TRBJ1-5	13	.	TGTGCCAGTAGTAACACACGCAATCAGCCCCAGCATTTT	CASSNTRNQPQHF
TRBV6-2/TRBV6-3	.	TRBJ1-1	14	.	TGTGCCAGCAGTGCTGGACAGTTTAACACTGAAGCTTTCTTT	CASSAGQFNTEAFF
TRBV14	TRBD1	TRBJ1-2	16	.	TGTGCCAGCAGCCCGACCGGGACAGGGCTTCGGATACGCTACACCTTC	CASSPTGTGLRIRYTF
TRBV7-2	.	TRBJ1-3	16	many	TGTGCCAGCAGCTTAGAGCTAGCGGGAACTGGAAACACCATATATTTT	CASSLELAGTGNTIYF
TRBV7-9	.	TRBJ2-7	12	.	TGTGCCTCCCGAGGCCCGGGGGACGAGCAGTACTTC	CASRGPGDEQYF
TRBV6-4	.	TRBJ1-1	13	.	TGTGCCAGCAGTGAAAACTTAAACACTGAAGCTTTCTTT	CASSENLNTEAFF
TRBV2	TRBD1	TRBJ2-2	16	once	TGTGCCAGCAGCCGTCTGGGACAGGGTAACACCGGGGAGCTGTTTTTT	CASSRLGQGNTGELFF
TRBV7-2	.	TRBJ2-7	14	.	TGTGCCAGCAGCTTAGGGGGCCGAGGATACGAGCAGTACTTC	CASSLGGRGYEQYF
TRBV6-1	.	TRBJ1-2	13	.	TGTGCCAGCAGTGAAGAGGGGATCAACGGCTACACCTTC	CASSEEGINGYTF
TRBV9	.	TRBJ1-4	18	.	TGTGCCAGCAGCGTGGCCCCCTCCGGGGGGGCCCTAGGTGAAAAACTGTTTTTT	CASSVAPSGGALGEKLFF
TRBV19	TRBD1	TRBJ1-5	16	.	TGTGCCAGTACCCTAACCGGGACAGTAGGTTCTCAGCCCCAGCATTTT	CASTLTGTVGSQPQHF
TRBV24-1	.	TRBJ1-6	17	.	TGTGCCACCAGTGAGATTATAGGACTGAACTATAATTCACCCCTCCACTTT	CATSEIIGLNYNSPLHF
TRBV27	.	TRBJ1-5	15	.	TGTGCCAGCAGGAACAAGGGGATCAGCAATCAGCCCCAGCATTTT	CASRNKGISNQPQHF
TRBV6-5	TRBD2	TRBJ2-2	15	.	TGTGCCAGCAGTTACGGACTAGCGGCGACCGGGGAGCTGTTTTTT	CASSYGLAATGELFF
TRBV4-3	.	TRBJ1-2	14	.	TGCGCCAGCAGCCAAGATGAGGCACACTATGGCTACACCTTC	CASSQDEAHYGYTF
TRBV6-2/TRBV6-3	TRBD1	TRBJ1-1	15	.	TGTGCCAGCAGTTCCCCGGGACAGATGAACACTGAAGCTTTCTTT	CASSSPGQMNTEAFF
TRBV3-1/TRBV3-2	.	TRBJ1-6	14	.	TGTGCCAGCAGCCAAGTAGAGGGATCCTCACCCCTCCACTTT	CASSQVEGSSPLHF
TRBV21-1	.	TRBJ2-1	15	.	TGTGCCAGCAGCAAAGGGGGGCCTCGGGCGAATGAGCAGTTCTTC	CASSKGGPRANEQFF
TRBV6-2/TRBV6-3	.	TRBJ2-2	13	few	TGTGCCAGCAGTTACTGGCAGGGAGGGGAGCTGTTTTTT	CASSYWQGGELFF
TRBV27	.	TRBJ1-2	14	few	TGTGCCAGCAGTTTATACCCACAGGCCTATGGCTACACCTTC	CASSLYPQAYGYTF
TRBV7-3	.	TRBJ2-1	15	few	TGTGCCAGCAGCTTAAGCTTAGGGGTGCTAAATGAGCAGTTCTTC	CASSLSLGVLNEQFF
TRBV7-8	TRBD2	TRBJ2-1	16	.	TGTGCCAGCAGCTCTTATCGGGGGGGATCCTACAATGAGCAGTTCTTC	CASSSYRGGSYNEQFF
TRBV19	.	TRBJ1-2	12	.	TGTGCCAGTAGTACCACAGGGCGCGGCTACACCTTC	CASSTTGRGYTF
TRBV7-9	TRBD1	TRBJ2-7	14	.	TGTGCCAGCAGCTCCCGGGACAGTTCCTACGAGCAGTACTTC	CASSSRDSSYEQYF
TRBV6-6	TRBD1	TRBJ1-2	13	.	TGTGCCAGCAGGCCGACAGGGGACTATGGCTACACCTTC	CASRPTGDYGYTF
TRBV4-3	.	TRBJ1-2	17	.	TGCGCCAGCAGCCGAAAGGCGGGAGATGAGTCTAACTATGGCTACACCTTC	CASSRKAGDESNYGYTF
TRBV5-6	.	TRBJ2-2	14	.	TGTGCCAGCGGGCAAGACACTTTCCCCGGGGAGCTGTTTTTT	CASGQDTFPGELFF
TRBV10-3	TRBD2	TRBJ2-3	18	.	TGTGCCATCAGTGAGTCTGCCGGGACTAGCGGGGACACAGATACGCAGTATTTT	CAISESAGTSGDTDTQYF
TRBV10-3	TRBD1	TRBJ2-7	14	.	TGTGCCATGAATTCCGGGACAGGGGGCGGCGAGCAGTACTTC	CAMNSGTGGGEQYF
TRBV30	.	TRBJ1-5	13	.	TGTGCCTGGAGTGCTTGGGCCGGTCAGCCCCAGCATTTT	CAWSAWAGQPQHF
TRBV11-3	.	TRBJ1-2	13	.	TGTGCCAGCAGCTTAGGAACAGCTCGGGGCTACACCTTC	CASSLGTARGYTF
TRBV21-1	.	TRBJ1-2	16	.	TGTGCCAGCAGCAAAGGGGGGACAGGGACCTTCTATGGCTACACCTTC	CASSKGGTGTFYGYTF
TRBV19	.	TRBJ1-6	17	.	TGTGCCAGTACCATGACGGGGTTCGGCTCCTATAATTCACCCCTCCACTTT	CASTMTGFGSYNSPLHF
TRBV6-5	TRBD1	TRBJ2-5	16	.	TGTGCCAGCAGTTACTCCGGGACAGGGGCGGGGGAGACCCAGTACTTC	CASSYSGTGAGETQYF
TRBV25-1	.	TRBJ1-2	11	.	TGTGCCAGCAGTGACCCCGGGGGCTACACCTTC	CASSDPGGYTF
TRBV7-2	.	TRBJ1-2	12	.	TGTGCCAGCGGTTCAGCTAACTATGGCTACACCTTC	CASGSANYGYTF
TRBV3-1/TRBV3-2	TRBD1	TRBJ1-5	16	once	TGTGCCAGCAGCCGCGGACAGGGTACCAGCAATCAGCCCCAGCATTTT	CASSRGQGTSNQPQHF
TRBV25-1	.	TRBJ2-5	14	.	TGTGCCAGCAGTATCGCAGGGGTCATGGAGACCCAGTACTTC	CASSIAGVMETQYF
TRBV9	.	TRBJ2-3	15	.	TGTGCCAGCAGCGTCGCCGATTCCACTGCTCATACGCAGTATTTT	CASSVADSTAHTQYF
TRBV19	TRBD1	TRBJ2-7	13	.	TGTGCCAGTAGTACCGGACAGGGGCTCGAGCAGTACTTC	CASSTGQGLEQYF
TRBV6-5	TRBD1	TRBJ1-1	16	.	TGTGCCAGCAGTTTTCCCCGGACAGGGGGCTACGCTGAAGCTTTCTTT	CASSFPRTGGYAEAFF
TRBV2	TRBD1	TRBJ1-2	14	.	TGTGCCAGCAGTGGTTTCCGGGACAGCCATGGCTACACCTTC	CASSGFRDSHGYTF
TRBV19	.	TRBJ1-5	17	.	TGTGCCAGTAGTCGGTTAACAGGCGGATATAGCAATCAGCCCCAGCATTTT	CASSRLTGGYSNQPQHF
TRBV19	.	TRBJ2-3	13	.	TGTGCCAGTAGTCCAGGGGGCACAGATACGCAGTATTTT	CASSPGGTDTQYF
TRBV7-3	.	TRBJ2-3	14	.	TGTGCCAGCAGCTCTGGGACTAGCACAGATACGCAGTATTTT	CASSSGTSTDTQYF
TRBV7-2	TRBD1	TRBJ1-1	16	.	TGTGCCAGCAGCCAGGGACAGCTAAGGGTAGGCACTGAAGCTTTCTTT	CASSQGQLRVGTEAFF
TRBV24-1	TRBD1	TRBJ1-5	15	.	TGTGCCACCAGTGATCGGACAGGGGCCAATCAGCCCCAGCATTTT	CATSDRTGANQPQHF